The 9 T cell receptor beta chains below were found in one sample sequenced in a study of shared clonotypes between healthy human individuals. The method was immunoSEQ multiplex PCR; TCRdb's version includes in-frame clones alone and lacks a portion of them. The sample shows 550,000 to 700,000 clones, 55% to 85% of them seen only once. Sequenced input: memory CD4+ T cells sorted from blood. Subset noted: CD45RA-negative fraction. These receptor sequences come from a woman in her twenties or thirties in good health.

The chain couples TRBV9 to TRBJ1-3, with a tentative D call TRBD1 (6 bases). CDR1 SGDLS and CDR2 YYNGEE come from the germline V gene. CDR3 size: 16 residues. Deletions cut 3 bases from V and 4 bases from J, with 17 bases between. The CDR3 nucleotides are TGTGCCAGCAGCGACACAGGGCCCGTGCTGGGAAACACCATATATTTT. It specifies CASSDTGPVLGNTIYF. Filled out from reference TRBV9 and TRBJ1-3, the complete variable domain reads DSGVTQTPKHLITATGQRVTLRCSPRSGDLSVYWYQQSLDQGLQFLIQYYNGEERAKGNILERFSAQQFPDLHSELNLSSLELGDSALYFCASSDTGPVLGNTIYFGEGSWLTVV.

The genes are TRBV28 and TRBJ2-7; 7 positions agree with TRBD2. The CDR3 is 13 amino acids. The V and J ends lost 3 bases and 3 bases, in that order; junction bases with no gene match: 2. CDR1 is MDHEN and CDR2 is SYDVKM in the germline V gene. The chain's CDR3 is CASSFQRGYEQYF. Written as DNA, the CDR3 is TGTGCCAGCAGTTTCCAGCGGGGCTACGAGCAGTACTTC.

The rearrangement links TRBV7-2 to TRBJ1-4; D is unresolved. With 5 bases removed from V and 5 bases from J, the gap between germline ends came to 9 bases. The CDR3 is made up of 13 amino acids. The germline V gene encodes CDR1 SGHTA and CDR2 FQGNSA. CDR3 sequence: CASSNFQNEKLFF. CDR3 bases: TGTGCCAGCAGCAATTTCCAGAATGAAAAACTGTTTTTT.

V is TRBV13 and J is TRBJ2-3; the match to TRBD2 covers 11 bases. The CDR3 covers 16 residues. CDR1 is PRHDT, CDR2 FYEKMQ, per germline (reference sequence). The V segment lost 5 bases and the J segment 4 bases; nucleotides outside the gene matches: 8. CDR3 region: CASSHFTSGSPDTQYF. DNA of the CDR3: TGTGCCAGCAGCCACTTTACTAGCGGGAGCCCAGATACGCAGTATTTT.

The chain has TRBV4-1 and TRBJ2-3, with 7 nucleotides matching TRBD2. V shed 11 bases and J 1 base; nucleotides not matched to a gene: 9. Germline CDR1 reads MGHRA; CDR2 reads YSYEKL. The CDR3 is 14 amino acids. Written as DNA, the CDR3 is TGCGCCTCAGGATCTAGCGGACGCACAGATACGCAGTATTTT. Translated: CASGSSGRTDTQYF.

V usage is TRBV10-3 and J usage is TRBJ1-1; no clear D. This CDR3 is built from 12 residues. From germline, CDR1 is ENHRY and CDR2 SYGVKD. The ends were cut back, 6 bases at V and 2 bases at J, with 7 bases in the middle. The CDR3 DNA reads as TGTGCCATCAGCCAGGTCAACACTGAAGCTTTCTTT. Its protein product is CAISQVNTEAFF.

The rearrangement links TRBV7-9 to TRBJ1-1, with D possibly being TRBD1 (5 bases). Germline V lookup: CDR1 SEHNR, CDR2 FQNEAQ (reference sequence). The ends were cut back, 8 bases at V and 11 bases at J, with 18 bases in the middle. This CDR3 contains 12 residues. The CDR3 region is CASFTGTRRAFF. The CDR3 nucleotides read TGTGCCAGCTTCACCGGGACCAGGAGGGCTTTCTTT.

The rearrangement joins TRBV7-9 to TRBJ2-7; D may correspond to TRBD1 or TRBD2 (5 bases each). Germline loops: CDR1 SEHNR, CDR2 FQNEAQ (reference sequence). The CDR3 contains 14 residues. V lost 8 bases and J 7 bases, leaving 21 bases between the germline ends. In DNA, the CDR3 is TGTGCCAGCGCCCCCGGGACGCCCCTTTGGGAGCAGTACTTC. This gives the protein CASAPGTPLWEQYF.

This clone was counted only a few times. V gene TRBV28 combines with J gene TRBJ1-5; 8 bases are shared with TRBD1. The CDR3 totals 17 residues. Per the germline V gene, CDR1 is MDHEN and CDR2 is SYDVKM. J lost 3 bases, V lost 3 bases, and 10 bases had no gene match. The CDR3 loop reads CASSFSRQGANNQPQHF. DNA for the CDR3: TGTGCCAGCAGTTTCTCTCGTCAGGGGGCGAACAATCAGCCCCAGCATTTT.